Below are 25 T cell receptor beta chains sequenced from a single sample in a study of shared clonotypes between healthy human individuals. The method was immunoSEQ multiplex PCR; TCRdb's version includes in-frame clones alone and lacks a portion of them. The sample includes more than 1.2 million clones, about 98.5% of them seen just once. Specimen: naive CD4+ T cells sorted from blood. Specified subset: CD45RA+ positively selected. These receptors were obtained from a man aged 25 to 40 in good health.

CDR3 amino acids: CASTYRASYEQYF. The CDR3 bases are TGTGCCAGCACATACAGGGCGAGCTACGAGCAGTACTTC. The chain carries TRBV6-1 and TRBJ2-7, with D perhaps matching TRBD1 (6 bases). The CDR3 consists of 13 residues. Trimming shortened V by 7 bases and J by 3 bases, and 13 bases separated the two germline ends. CDR1 and CDR2 (germline): MNHNS, SASEGT.

This clone was seen just once. The chain recombines TRBV11-3 with TRBJ2-1, with TRBD2 matching over 13 bases. The V segment lost 4 bases and the J segment 3 bases; nucleotides outside the gene matches: 3. The CDR3 is 16 residues long. Germline lookup yields CDR1 SGHNT and CDR2 YENEEA. The CDR3 protein is CASSYRTSGGYNEQFF. CDR3 DNA: TGTGCCAGCAGCTACCGGACTAGCGGGGGCTACAATGAGCAGTTCTTC.

This clone was recorded once. The rearrangement uses TRBV10-3 and TRBJ2-2, with D unclear. The CDR3 runs to 14 residues. With 7 bases removed from V and 0 bases from J, the gap between germline ends came to 9 bases. Germline CDR1 reads ENHRY; CDR2 reads SYGVKD. The CDR3 DNA sequence: TGTGCCATCACGAGCCTAACGAACACCGGGGAGCTGTTTTTT. Encoded protein: CAITSLTNTGELFF.

The chain combines TRBV5-1 with TRBJ2-7; perhaps TRBD1 as D (6 bases). CDR1 SGHRS and CDR2 YFSETQ come from the germline V gene. This CDR3 spans 14 amino acids. Trimming stripped 4 bases from V and 2 bases from J, with 13 bases between. The CDR3 nucleotides are TGCGCCAGCAGCCGCTCCCAGGGGACCTACGAGCAGTACTTC. This gives the protein CASSRSQGTYEQYF.

J is TRBJ2-1 and V is TRBV5-1; 12 bases are shared with TRBD2. The CDR3 is 14 amino acids. Germline CDR1 and CDR2: SGHRS and YFSETQ. V was pared by 0 bases and J by 15 bases, with 7 bases of the junction left unmatched. The CDR3 DNA sequence: TGCGCCAGCAGCTTGGGCCTAGCGGGAGGGCCTAGGTTCTTC. It codes for CASSLGLAGGPRFF.

CDR3 loop: CASSLSVGYNEQFF. CDR3 in DNA: TGTGCCAGCAGCTTAAGTGTCGGTTACAATGAGCAGTTCTTC. This chain uses TRBV11-2 with TRBJ2-1; D not certain. V lost 2 bases, J lost 4 bases, and 9 bases lay in between. This CDR3 contains 14 residues. CDR1 and CDR2 from the germline V gene are SGHAT and FQNNGV.

This chain links TRBV19 with TRBJ2-1, with a possible D match to TRBD2 (6 bases). V was shortened by 1 base and J by 10 bases, with 26 bases between the two germline ends. The CDR3 has 18 residues. Germline values: CDR1 LNHDA, CDR2 SQIVND (reference sequence). In DNA, the CDR3 is TGTGCCAGTAGTATAGGGGAAGGGCTAGCGAGAAGGCGTGGGGAGCAGTTCTTC. Translated: CASSIGEGLARRRGEQFF.

The chain joins TRBV11-2 to TRBJ2-2; D tentatively fits TRBD1 or TRBD2 (5 bases each). Trimming took 4 bases from V and 5 from J, leaving 17 bases between them. There are 16 residues in the CDR3. Germline lookup yields CDR1 SGHAT and CDR2 FQNNGV. This CDR3 is CASSSPGRWVTGELFF. The CDR3 DNA reads as TGTGCCAGCAGCTCACCGGGACGTTGGGTGACCGGGGAGCTGTTTTTT.

The rearrangement uses TRBV5-4 and TRBJ2-7, with 7 bases fitting TRBD1. J was trimmed by 2 bases and V by 2 bases; bases with no gene match: 7. CDR3 length equals 15 residues. From germline, CDR1 is SGHNT and CDR2 YYREEE (reference sequence). This chain's CDR3 is CASSLITGAAYEQYF. As DNA, the CDR3 is TGTGCCAGCAGCTTAATTACAGGGGCCGCCTACGAGCAGTACTTC.

This clone was seen a single time. J is TRBJ1-2 and V is TRBV27; D is undetermined. The V gene lost 5 bases and the J gene lost 7 bases, with 17 bases spanning the gap. The length of the CDR3 is 14 residues. CDR1 is MNHEY, CDR2 SMNVEV, per germline (reference sequence). CDR3 protein: CASSPSDGLGGYTF. For the CDR3, the DNA is TGTGCCAGCAGTCCTTCGGACGGCCTGGGTGGCTACACCTTC.

The rearrangement joins TRBV6-5 to TRBJ2-5, with D possibly matching TRBD1 (6 bases). Germline CDR1 and CDR2: MNHEY and SVGAGI. V lost 2 bases, J lost 5 bases, and 9 bases lay in between. The CDR3 sequence is 13 residues long. The CDR3 DNA follows: TGTGCCAGCAGTTACAAGGGGGTGGAGACCCAGTACTTC. Amino acid sequence: CASSYKGVETQYF.

The chain combines TRBV6-6 with TRBJ2-5; D assignment may be TRBD1 or TRBD2 (6 bases each). CDR1 is MNHNY, CDR2 SVGAGI, per germline (reference sequence). The CDR3 consists of 16 residues. V was clipped by 0 bases and J by 1 base, with 12 bases between them. The CDR3 region is CASSYSARGAQETQYF. CDR3 DNA: TGTGCCAGCAGTTACTCTGCTAGGGGGGCCCAAGAGACCCAGTACTTC.

The chain combines TRBV11-2 with TRBJ2-7; 13 nucleotides align to TRBD2. V was clipped by 3 bases and J by 7 bases; unmatched bases: 9. Germline V CDR1 and CDR2: SGHAT, FQNNGV. The CDR3 loop spans 16 amino acids. For the CDR3, the DNA is TGTGCCAGCAGCTTTTTACCGGGGACTAGCGGGGAAGAGCAGTACTTC. It specifies CASSFLPGTSGEEQYF.

J is TRBJ2-3 and V is TRBV25-1; tentatively, D is TRBD2 (5 bases). CDR3 length: 15 amino acids. Per germline, CDR1 MGHDK and CDR2 SYGVNS. Trimming shortened V by 2 bases and J by 4 bases, and 13 bases separated the two germline ends. In DNA form, the CDR3 reads TGTGCCAGCAGTGAAGTGGTGGGAGTAGCAGATACGCAGTATTTT. Amino acid sequence: CASSEVVGVADTQYF.

The rearrangement joins TRBV19 to TRBJ2-2, with 11 nucleotides matching TRBD2. Unmatched junction bases numbered 7, after V lost 7 bases and J lost 6 bases. The CDR3 extends over 15 amino acids. Per the germline V gene, CDR1 is LNHDA and CDR2 is SQIVND (reference sequence). The CDR3 sequence: CASTPLAGDAGELFF. The CDR3 DNA reads as TGTGCCAGTACCCCACTAGCGGGAGATGCCGGGGAGCTGTTTTTT.

This chain connects TRBV4-1 to TRBJ2-2, with no clear D. Germline CDR1 is MGHRA and CDR2 is YSYEKL. The CDR3 spans 17 residues. Trimming removed 3 bases from V and 0 bases from J, with 14 bases in between. The CDR3 sequence: CASSQLLDKTNTGELFF. The CDR3 DNA follows: TGCGCCAGCAGCCAGCTCCTCGACAAAACGAACACCGGGGAGCTGTTTTTT.

The J gene is TRBJ2-2, the V gene TRBV4-1; TRBD1 might be the D (5 bases). V was trimmed by 1 base and J by 5 bases, leaving 8 bases between them. Germline V lookup: CDR1 MGHRA, CDR2 YSYEKL. This CDR3 has 14 amino acids. CDR3 protein: CASSQGGWTGELFF. In DNA form, the CDR3 reads TGCGCCAGCAGCCAAGGGGGCTGGACCGGGGAGCTGTTTTTT.

The chain is built from TRBV9 and TRBJ2-7; TRBD2 matches 11 bases. V shed 3 bases, J shed 6 bases, and the junction held 5 bases outside the gene matches. In germline, CDR1 is SGDLS, CDR2 YYNGEE. CDR3 length equals 14 residues. CDR3 amino acids: CASSALAGVSEQYF. In DNA, the CDR3 is TGTGCCAGCAGCGCACTAGCGGGAGTATCCGAGCAGTACTTC.

The chain recombines TRBV7-9 with TRBJ2-1, with D unclear. V was shortened by 3 bases and J by 5 bases, with 8 bases between the two germline ends. This CDR3 has 13 amino acids. Germline V gives CDR1 SEHNR, CDR2 FQNEAQ (reference sequence). The CDR3 here is CASSFGSNNEQFF. CDR3 DNA sequence: TGTGCCAGCAGCTTCGGCTCGAACAATGAGCAGTTCTTC.

The J gene is TRBJ2-1, the V gene TRBV19; no reliable D call. In germline, CDR1 is LNHDA, CDR2 SQIVND (reference sequence). V dropped 3 bases and J dropped 6 bases, with 18 bases sitting between them. The length of the CDR3 is 16 residues. The CDR3 DNA follows: TGTGCCAGTAGTATTTTGCGCCAGATCCGCGGCAATGAGCAGTTCTTC. The encoded protein is CASSILRQIRGNEQFF.

The rearrangement links TRBV28 to TRBJ1-2; D unresolved. V lost 2 bases to trimming and J lost 4 bases, with 11 bases between them. This CDR3 is built from 14 residues. Germline assignment: CDR1 MDHEN and CDR2 SYDVKM. The CDR3 region has the DNA TGTGCCAGCAGTTTAACCGTCACGACCTATGGCTACACCTTC. Translating gives CASSLTVTTYGYTF.

The chain recombines TRBV7-9 with TRBJ1-4; D is ambiguous. This CDR3 has 13 amino acids. CDR1 SEHNR and CDR2 FQNEAQ come from the germline V gene (reference sequence). Trimming removed 8 bases from V and 7 bases from J, with 14 bases in between. The CDR3 DNA sequence: TGTGCCAGCGAGAACGGGGTGGGTGAAAAACTGTTTTTT. It specifies CASENGVGEKLFF.

This clone came up once. V gene TRBV6-5 combines with J gene TRBJ1-2, with TRBD1 identical over 10 bases. This CDR3 has 15 amino acids. CDR1 is MNHEY, CDR2 SVGAGI, per germline. J was trimmed by 1 base and V by 2 bases; bases with no gene match: 1. CDR3 residues: CASSYGTGVNYGYTF. The CDR3 bases are TGTGCCAGCAGTTACGGGACAGGGGTTAACTATGGCTACACCTTC.

The J gene is TRBJ2-5, the V gene TRBV5-1, with TRBD2 identical over 10 bases. The CDR3 extends over 17 amino acids. The V segment lost 4 bases and the J segment 2 bases; nucleotides outside the gene matches: 11. The germline CDR1 and CDR2 sequences are SGHRS and YFSETQ. This chain's CDR3 is CASSALAGPDSQETQYF. The CDR3 DNA reads TGCGCCAGCAGCGCACTAGCGGGACCGGATTCTCAAGAGACCCAGTACTTC.

V is TRBV7-6 and J is TRBJ2-2; the D gene is possibly TRBD1 (5 bases). Germline V lookup: CDR1 SGHVS, CDR2 FNYEAQ. Trimming pared 2 bases from V and 2 bases from J, leaving 9 bases between. The CDR3 loop spans 15 amino acids. CDR3 in DNA: TGTGCCAGCAGCTTAACAGGACCCAACACCGGGGAGCTGTTTTTT. Amino acids: CASSLTGPNTGELFF.